This entry describes one T cell receptor (beta chain). Its specificity is not known. This entry is derived from a study of T cell responses to AZD1222 COVID-19 vaccine. At the level of the study: Second doses at about 4 or about 12 weeks were pooled.

Study results and caveats: Most donors were white British and more were female, and clonal diversity was possibly underestimated. Nearly half of unique spike-specific TCRs reportedly avoided B.1.351 and B.1.1.7 mutated regions. Repertoires were obtained only post-peak T cell response.

The V and J ends lost 4 bases and 8 bases, in that order; junction bases with no gene match: 12. CDR1 and CDR2 (germline): LGHNA, YSLEER. This CDR3 is built from 15 residues. Some clones are missing from TCRdb's copy, which holds only in-frame ones; the method was immunoSEQ multiplex PCR. Among 150,000 to 200,000 clones, 90% to 95% were seen once, and the ten largest hold roughly 9.2%. Source: peripheral blood, taken on day 0 of AZD1222 vaccination. The chain couples TRBV4-3 to TRBJ2-3, with 7 nucleotides matching TRBD2. This TCR was recovered from an adult in good health. The CDR3 spells CASSRGGGKIGTQYF. CDR3 nucleotide sequence: TGCGCCAGCAGCCGCGGCGGGGGTAAGATTGGTACGCAGTATTTT.